The 25 T cell receptor beta chains below were found in one sample sequenced in a study of blood T cell repertoires in COVID-19. Produced via immunoSEQ multiplex PCR; TCRdb's table is partial and in-frame only. Counted here are 150,000 or so clones, approximately 93% occurring once; the ten biggest clones make up around 2%. Source material: peripheral blood. These receptors all stem from a woman in her fifties or sixties with COVID-19, enrolled during active disease.

This chain connects TRBV5-8 to TRBJ2-7; 10 bases align to TRBD2. Germline V lookup: CDR1 SGHTS, CDR2 YDEGEE. With 1 base clipped from V and 1 base from J, the junction kept 8 bases outside the gene matches. The CDR3 runs to 17 residues. The CDR3 DNA reads as TGTGCCAGCAGCTTGTGGTTCGGGACTAGCGATTCCTACGAGCAGTACTTC. This codes for CASSLWFGTSDSYEQYF.

The chain is built from TRBV5-8 and TRBJ1-1, with 7 bases fitting TRBD1. Germline CDR1 SGHTS, CDR2 YDEGEE. Losses at the gene ends were 4 bases for V and 2 bases for J; bases not matched to a gene: 5. This CDR3 is built from 14 residues. The CDR3 region is CASSIGTDNTEAFF. The CDR3, as DNA: TGTGCCAGCAGCATTGGGACAGACAACACTGAAGCTTTCTTT. Complete variable domain (other parts from reference TRBV5-8 and TRBJ1-1): EAGVTQSPTHLIKTRGQQATLRCSPISGHTSVYWYQQALGLGLQFLLWYDEGEERNRGNFPPRFSGRQFPNYSSELNVNALELEDSALYLCASSIGTDNTEAFFGQGTRLTVV.

This clone was found once. The chain uses TRBV18 and TRBJ2-7; a weak D match, TRBD1 (6 bases). The CDR3 runs to 16 residues. The V end was cut by 3 bases, the J end by 0 bases, with 15 bases between. Germline V gene sequence: CDR1 KGHSH, CDR2 LQKENI. CDR3 sequence (DNA): TGTGCCAGCTCACCTGGGGGCAGGGATAGCTCCTACGAGCAGTACTTC. Encoded protein: CASSPGGRDSSYEQYF.

V and J are TRBV2 and TRBJ1-2; 7 nucleotides match TRBD1. CDR3 length: 13 amino acids. After removal of 5 bases from V and 5 bases from J, the junction contained 5 bases not matched to a gene. Germline CDR1 SNHLY, CDR2 FYNNEI. CDR3 protein: CASSLTGPYGYTF. CDR3 sequence (DNA): TGTGCCAGCAGTCTGACAGGGCCGTATGGCTACACCTTC.

This chain links TRBV7-2 with TRBJ1-2, with a tentative D call TRBD1 (5 bases). V lost 5 bases and J 4 bases, leaving 11 bases between the germline ends. This CDR3 comprises 13 residues. Germline CDR1 and CDR2: SGHTA and FQGNSA. CDR3 sequence (DNA): TGTGCCAGCAGCCTTACAGGAACCTATGGCTACACCTTC. This codes for CASSLTGTYGYTF.

The chain combines TRBV9 with TRBJ2-7; TRBD2 aligns across 7 bases. Trimming took 0 bases from V and 2 from J; bases not matched to a gene: 2. The CDR3 length is 14 residues. From germline, CDR1 is SGDLS and CDR2 YYNGEE. CDR3 DNA: TGTGCCAGCAGCGTAGGGGGGGGTACCTACGAGCAGTACTTC. It encodes CASSVGGGTYEQYF.

This chain links TRBV9 with TRBJ1-2; unclear D gene. The ends were cut back, 0 bases at V and 7 bases at J, with 13 bases in the middle. CDR3 length equals 14 residues. Germline CDR1 and CDR2: SGDLS and YYNGEE. The CDR3 is CASSVDPTAGGYTF. The CDR3, as DNA: TGTGCCAGCAGCGTAGATCCCACAGCGGGTGGCTACACCTTC.

V is TRBV6-4 and J is TRBJ1-1; no definite D call. The V end lost 0 bases, the J end lost 5 bases, and 7 bases lay between the germline ends. CDR1 is MRHNA, CDR2 SNTAGT, per germline. This CDR3 region has 13 residues. As DNA, the CDR3 is TGTGCCAGCAGTGACTCAATTGAGACTGAAGCTTTCTTT. Encoded protein: CASSDSIETEAFF.

The V call is TRBV27, the J call TRBJ2-7; 7 bases fit TRBD2. CDR1 and CDR2 from the germline V gene are MNHEY and SMNVEV (reference sequence). The length of the CDR3 is 14 residues. The junction had 5 bases not matched to a gene; V was cut back by 5 bases and J by 1 base. Here the CDR3 reads CASSVRDYSYEQYF. The CDR3 DNA follows: TGTGCCAGCAGTGTCCGGGACTATTCCTACGAGCAGTACTTC.

The rearrangement joins TRBV10-1 to TRBJ2-1, with a weak D call TRBD2 (5 bases). Trimming took off 6 bases at V and 0 bases at J, with 15 bases between the two ends. CDR1 and CDR2 from the germline V gene are WNHNN and SYGVQD (reference sequence). The CDR3 spans 16 residues. The CDR3 protein is CASRKGAGRSYNEQFF. DNA for the CDR3: TGCGCCAGCAGAAAGGGAGCTGGGCGCTCCTACAATGAGCAGTTCTTC.

The V gene is TRBV6-5, the J gene TRBJ2-1, with no clear D. The V gene's germline CDR1 is MNHEY and CDR2 SVGAGI. Trimming stripped 2 bases from V and 6 bases from J, with 11 bases between. The CDR3 spans 14 residues. The CDR3 DNA reads TGTGCCAGCAGTTACCTGAGACAACTCAATGAGCAGTTCTTC. Translation: CASSYLRQLNEQFF.

The chain joins TRBV10-1 to TRBJ2-3; TRBD2 agrees at 10 bases. Per the germline V gene, CDR1 is WNHNN and CDR2 is SYGVQD (reference sequence). Trimming removed 0 bases from V and 4 bases from J; junction bases left unmatched: 10. The CDR3 covers 18 residues. The CDR3 loop is CASSESASGGHNPDTQYF. Written as DNA, the CDR3 is TGCGCCAGCAGTGAGTCGGCTAGCGGGGGCCATAACCCAGATACGCAGTATTTT.

V and J are TRBV2 and TRBJ1-6; the D gene is possibly TRBD1 (5 bases). The CDR3 is 15 amino acids. V was clipped by 3 bases and J by 1 base, with 7 bases between them. Germline V lookup: CDR1 SNHLY, CDR2 FYNNEI. DNA of the CDR3: TGTGCCAGCAGTGACGCAGGGTCCTATAATTCACCCCTCCACTTT. Translated: CASSDAGSYNSPLHF.

The rearrangement links TRBV5-1 to TRBJ1-4; D gene unclear. This CDR3 spans 16 amino acids. Germline CDR1 is SGHRS and CDR2 is YFSETQ. V was trimmed by 4 bases and J by 4 bases, leaving 17 bases between them. The chain's CDR3 is CASSPSGSGINEKLFF. The CDR3 DNA sequence: TGCGCCAGCAGCCCGTCTGGGTCGGGTATTAATGAAAAACTGTTTTTT.

The sample holds one count of this clone. This chain uses TRBV7-9 with TRBJ2-2, with 7 positions matching TRBD1. The V and J ends lost 2 bases and 4 bases, in that order; junction bases with no gene match: 4. The germline CDR1 and CDR2 sequences are SEHNR and FQNEAQ (reference sequence). The CDR3 runs 15 residues. CDR3 sequence reads: CASSLFDRATGELFF. The CDR3 region has the DNA TGTGCCAGCAGCTTATTCGACAGGGCCACCGGGGAGCTGTTTTTT.

The chain couples TRBV7-2 to TRBJ2-3; TRBD2 aligns across 13 bases. Germline CDR1 and CDR2: SGHTA and FQGNSA. The CDR3 covers 15 residues. Trimming at V came to 5 bases and at J to 8 bases, leaving 7 bases not matched to a gene. The chain's CDR3 is CASSPTGTSGATQYF. The DNA for the CDR3 is TGTGCCAGCAGCCCCACCGGGACTAGCGGGGCTACGCAGTATTTT.

The genes are TRBV10-3 and TRBJ2-1; the match to TRBD2 covers 12 bases. Germline V gene lookup returns CDR1 ENHRY and CDR2 SYGVKD. The CDR3 is 16 amino acids. V lost 7 bases to trimming and J lost 0 bases; unmatched junction nucleotides: 4. CDR3 DNA sequence: TGTGCCATCACCTCGGGACTAGCGGGCTCCTACAATGAGCAGTTCTTC. Translation: CAITSGLAGSYNEQFF.

V gene TRBV5-5 combines with J gene TRBJ2-3; TRBD2 agrees at 11 bases. Losses at the gene ends were 5 bases for V and 8 bases for J; bases not matched to a gene: 13. The CDR3 is made up of 16 amino acids. Germline values: CDR1 SGHKS, CDR2 YYEKEE (reference sequence). The CDR3 loop is CASRQPGSGGAFTQYF. Here the CDR3 DNA reads TGTGCCAGCAGACAACCGGGTAGCGGGGGGGCCTTTACGCAGTATTTT.

This sequence joins TRBV15 and TRBJ1-3; D gene uncertain. This CDR3 is 15 amino acids long. V gave up 1 base and J gave up 3 bases, with 10 bases separating them. Germline V gene lookup returns CDR1 LNHNV and CDR2 YYDKDF (reference sequence). CDR3 amino acids: CATSRGIGLGNTIYF. The CDR3 bases are TGTGCCACCAGCAGAGGTATAGGACTTGGAAACACCATATATTTT. The whole variable domain, filled in from reference TRBV15 and TRBJ1-3, reads DAMVIQNPRYQVTQFGKPVTLSCSQTLNHNVMYWYQQKSSQAPKLLFHYYDKDFNNEADTPDNFQSRRPNTSFCFLDIRSPGLGDTAMYLCATSRGIGLGNTIYFGEGSWLTVV.

V usage is TRBV5-1 and J usage is TRBJ2-1; tentatively, D is TRBD1 (6 bases). Trimming stripped 4 bases from V and 4 bases from J, with 15 bases between. This CDR3 has 15 residues. Germline CDR1 SGHRS, CDR2 YFSETQ. The CDR3 DNA follows: TGCGCCAGCAGCAGGGGAATACAGGGATACAATGAGCAGTTCTTC. Protein: CASSRGIQGYNEQFF.

V and J are TRBV9 and TRBJ1-2, with a possible D match to TRBD1 (5 bases). Trimming pared 4 bases from V and 5 bases from J, leaving 9 bases between. Germline CDR1 and CDR2: SGDLS and YYNGEE. This CDR3 spans 12 amino acids. The CDR3, as DNA: TGTGCCAGCAGCCCACAGGAATATGGCTACACCTTC. It is translated as CASSPQEYGYTF.

The V and J genes are TRBV25-1 and TRBJ2-7, with 10 nucleotides matching TRBD1. This CDR3 has 15 residues. The germline V gene encodes CDR1 MGHDK and CDR2 SYGVNS. V gave up 4 bases and J gave up 3 bases; unmatched junction bases: 6. CDR3 in amino acids: CASSGSGTGVYEQYF. For the CDR3, the DNA is TGTGCCAGCAGTGGCTCCGGGACAGGGGTCTACGAGCAGTACTTC.

J is TRBJ2-1 and V is TRBV12-2; the table calls TRBD1, which could not be checked here. TRBV12-2 is a known pseudogene. The CDR3 spans 16 residues. CDR3 nucleotide sequence: TGTGCAAGTCGCTTAGTCTGGCTCCGCTCCTACAATGAGCAGTTCTTC. This sequence encodes CASRLVWLRSYNEQFF.

The chain joins TRBV7-9 to TRBJ1-1; TRBD1 might be the D (6 bases). The CDR3 is 13 amino acids. V gave up 1 base and J gave up 4 bases, with 7 bases separating them. CDR1 and CDR2 from the germline V gene are SEHNR and FQNEAQ (reference sequence). The CDR3 DNA sequence: TGTGCCAGCAGCTTAGGGGGGCTCACTGAAGCTTTCTTT. Amino acid sequence: CASSLGGLTEAFF.

The CDR3 DNA is TGTGCCAGCAGCTTAGGACAGGGAACAAGGAGCTCCTACGAGCAGTACTTC. It specifies CASSLGQGTRSSYEQYF. The V gene is TRBV11-2, the J gene TRBJ2-7, with TRBD1 identical over 7 bases. This CDR3 has 17 amino acids. The germline CDR1 and CDR2 sequences are SGHAT and FQNNGV. V was pared by 1 base and J by 0 bases, with 9 bases of the junction left unmatched.